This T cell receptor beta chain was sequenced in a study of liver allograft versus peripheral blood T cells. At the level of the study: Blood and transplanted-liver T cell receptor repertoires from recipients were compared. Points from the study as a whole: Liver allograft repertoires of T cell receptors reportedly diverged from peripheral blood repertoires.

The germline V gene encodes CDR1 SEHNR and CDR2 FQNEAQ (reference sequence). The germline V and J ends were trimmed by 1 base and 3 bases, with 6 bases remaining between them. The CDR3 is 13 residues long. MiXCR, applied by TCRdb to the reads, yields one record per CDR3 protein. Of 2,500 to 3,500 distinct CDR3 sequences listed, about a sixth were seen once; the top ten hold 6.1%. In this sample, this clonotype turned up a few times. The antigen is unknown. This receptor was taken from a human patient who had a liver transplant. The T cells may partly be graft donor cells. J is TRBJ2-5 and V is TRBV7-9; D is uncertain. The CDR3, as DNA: TGTGCCAGCAGCTTAGGTTTGGAAGAGACCCAGTACTTC. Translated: CASSLGLEETQYF. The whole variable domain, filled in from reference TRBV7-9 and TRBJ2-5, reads DTGVSQNPRHKITKRGQNVTFRCDPISEHNRLYWYRQTLGQGPEFLTYFQNEAQLEKSRLLSDRFSAERPKGSFSTLEIQRTEQGDSAMYLCASSLGLEETQYFGPGTRLLVL.